A single sample gave rise to the 6 T cell receptor beta chains below, sequenced in a study of tissue T cells after allogeneic stem cell transplantation. Stated time point: mouse harvest day 14 after allogeneic transplant. The graft held 10^6 splenic CD5+ T cells and 10^7 T-cell-depleted bone marrow cells. The assay was immunoSEQ multiplex PCR, and TCRdb's table has in-frame clones only and misses some. This repertoire shows fewer than 5,000 clones, about 50% found once; its top ten account for about 19%. The sample taken for sequencing was lymph node tissue. The receptors were sampled from a female BALB/c mouse given C57BL/6 T cells with graft-versus-host disease after an allogeneic hematopoietic cell transplant.

The count of this clone is one. Genes and germline are mouse. The read falls 1 residue short of the CDR3 end, and the missing part is taken from the germline J gene. The chain carries TRBV26 and TRBJ2-4; D not resolved. The CDR3 extends over 14 amino acids. Trimming removed 0 bases at V and 0 bases at J, with 4 bases between. Looked up from germline, CDR1 is KGHPV and CDR2 is FQNQEV (reference sequence). CDR3: CASSLSTSQNTLYF. CDR3 bases read: TGTGCCAGCAGTCTGTCGACGAGTCAAAACACCTTGTAC.

As to this clone: Genes and germline come from the mouse. The read ends 1 residue shy of where the CDR3 ends; the end is completed using the germline J gene. The rearrangement joins TRBV13-2 to TRBJ2-3; 8 bases line up with TRBD2. The CDR3 runs 15 residues. CDR1 NNHNN and CDR2 SYGAGS come from the germline V gene (reference sequence). Trimming removed 1 base from V and 0 bases from J; junction bases left unmatched: 1. The sequenced part of the CDR3 DNA is TGTGCCAGCGGTGATCTGGGGGGTAGTGCAGAAACGCTGTAT. As protein: CASGDLGGSAETLY. The CDR3 reads in full as CASGDLGGSAETLYF.

This clone rates as medium-sized. Gene names are mouse gene names. Read coverage stops 1 residue before the CDR3 terminus; the germline J gene supplies the remainder. The rearrangement joins TRBV4 to TRBJ2-5; a weak D match, TRBD2 (7 bases). V lost 4 bases and J lost 2, with 13 bases in between. Germline assignment: CDR1 LGHDT and CDR2 YNNKQL (reference sequence). CDR3 length: 15 residues. CDR3 DNA (partial): TGTGCCAGCAGCTCCCTCGGGGGGCGCCAAGACACCCAGTAC. This sequence encodes CASSSLGGRQDTQY. The entire CDR3 is CASSSLGGRQDTQYF.

A note on this clone: Gene names follow the mouse nomenclature. The DNA ends 1 residue before the CDR3 does, and the rest of the CDR3 is filled in from the germline J gene. The V and J genes are TRBV26 and TRBJ1-1, with D perhaps matching TRBD1 (5 bases). This CDR3 is 12 amino acids long. Looked up from germline, CDR1 is KGHPV and CDR2 is FQNQEV (reference sequence). V gave up 0 bases and J gave up 8 bases, with 7 bases separating them. This CDR3 reads CASSLSNREVFF. The sequenced CDR3 bases are TGTGCCAGCAGTCTGTCGAACAGGGAAGTCTTC.

About this clone itself: Any gene name here is a mouse gene name. The read ends 1 residue shy of where the CDR3 ends; the end is completed using the germline J gene. The chain combines TRBV26 with TRBJ2-4, with a weak D call TRBD2 (7 bases). V was trimmed by 7 bases and J by 0 bases, leaving 11 bases between them. The CDR3 loop spans 14 amino acids. The germline V gene has CDR1 KGHPV and CDR2 FQNQEV (reference sequence). The CDR3 loop is CASTGGTSQNTLYF. The part of the CDR3 DNA that was read is TGTGCCAGCACTGGGGGCACTAGTCAAAACACCTTGTAC. The entire variable domain, with the rest obtained from reference TRBV26 and TRBJ2-4, is as follows: NSKVIQTPRYLVKGQGQKAKMRCIPEKGHPVVFWYQQNKNNEFKFLINFQNQEVLQQIDMTEKRFSAECPSNSPCSLEIQSSEAGDSALYLCASTGGTSQNTLYFGAGTRLSVL.

This clone was counted between two and nine times. Genes and germline come from the mouse. The CDR3 goes on 1 residue after the read ends, and that part is filled in from the germline J gene. V is TRBV14 and J is TRBJ2-4, with 8 bases fitting TRBD1. V was pared by 5 bases and J by 1 base, with 3 bases of the junction left unmatched. The CDR3 extends over 14 amino acids. Germline CDR1 SGHDT, CDR2 FRDEAV. The CDR3 spells CASSSTGGQNTLYF. The CDR3 DNA, read in part, is TGTGCCAGCAGCTCGACAGGGGGTCAAAACACCTTGTAC.